The sequence of this T cell receptor (beta chain) was determined in a study of Graves' ophthalmopathy and Graves' hyperthyroidism. Study information: Peripheral blood (taken before any treatment) was collected at initial diagnosis.

Patients with other autoimmune diseases, uncontrolled infections, pregnancy or lactation were excluded. This clonotype occurred a few times. The antigen is unknown. Being one base from a much bigger clone, this may be a read error. RNA transcripts served as template for amplifying TCR beta CDR3 sequences. Scientists carried out first-round RT-PCR using HTBI primers and then a second-round multiplex PCR. TCRdb reprocessed the multiplex PCR reads with MiXCR, giving one entry per CDR3 protein. Among 200,000 to 250,000 distinct CDR3 sequences, approximately 21% were seen once, and the ten largest hold approximately 40%. V shed 5 bases and J shed 3 bases, with 11 bases lying between them. The length of the CDR3 is 14 residues. The germline V gene encodes CDR1 MNHEY and CDR2 SMNVEV (reference sequence). General study points: It was with 65% to 71% sensitivity and about 73% specificity that the model predicted ophthalmopathy progression. Detection in blood was also observed for most expanded thyroid clonotypes above 0.001 frequency.

The TCR was taken from a woman aged 45-60 years with Graves' ophthalmopathy. Sequenced input: peripheral blood. The rearrangement links TRBV27 to TRBJ1-5; possibly TRBD1 for D (6 bases). CDR3 protein: CASSHRDTNQPQHF. The CDR3 nucleotides are TGTGCCAGCAGTCACCGGGACACCAATCAGCCCCAGCATTTT.